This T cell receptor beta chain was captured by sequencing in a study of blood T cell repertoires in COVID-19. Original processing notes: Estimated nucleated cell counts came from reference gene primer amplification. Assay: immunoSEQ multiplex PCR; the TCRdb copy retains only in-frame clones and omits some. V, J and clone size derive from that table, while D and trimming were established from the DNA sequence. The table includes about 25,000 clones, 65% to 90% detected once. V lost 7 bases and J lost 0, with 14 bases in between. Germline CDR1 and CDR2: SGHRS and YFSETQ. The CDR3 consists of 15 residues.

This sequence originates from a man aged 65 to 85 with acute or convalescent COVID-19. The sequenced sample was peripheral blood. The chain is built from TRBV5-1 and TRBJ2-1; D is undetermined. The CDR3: CASGTAVSSYNEQFF. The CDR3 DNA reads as TGCGCCAGCGGAACAGCCGTGAGCTCCTACAATGAGCAGTTCTTC.